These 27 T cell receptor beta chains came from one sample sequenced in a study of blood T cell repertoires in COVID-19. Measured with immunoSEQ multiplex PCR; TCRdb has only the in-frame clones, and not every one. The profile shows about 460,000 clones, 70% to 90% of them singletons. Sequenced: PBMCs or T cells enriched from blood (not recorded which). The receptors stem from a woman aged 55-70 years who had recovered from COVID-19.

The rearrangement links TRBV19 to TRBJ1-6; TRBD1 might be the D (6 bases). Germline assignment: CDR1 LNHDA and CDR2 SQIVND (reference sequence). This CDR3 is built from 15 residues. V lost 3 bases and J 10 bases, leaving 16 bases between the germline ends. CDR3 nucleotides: TGTGCCAGTAGTATCTTGGCCGGGACAAAATCACCCCTCCACTTT. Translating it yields CASSILAGTKSPLHF.

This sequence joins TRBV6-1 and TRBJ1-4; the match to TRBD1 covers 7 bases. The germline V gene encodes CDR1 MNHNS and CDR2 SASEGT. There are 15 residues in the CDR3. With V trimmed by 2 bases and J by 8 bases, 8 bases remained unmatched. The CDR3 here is CASSETGTVREKLFF. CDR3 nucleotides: TGTGCCAGCAGTGAAACCGGGACAGTCAGGGAAAAACTGTTTTTT.

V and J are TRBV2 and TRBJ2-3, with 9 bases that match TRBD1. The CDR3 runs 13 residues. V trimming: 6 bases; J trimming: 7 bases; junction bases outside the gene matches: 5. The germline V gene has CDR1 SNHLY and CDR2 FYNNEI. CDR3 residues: CASRTGQGNTQYF. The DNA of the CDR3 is TGTGCCAGCAGGACGGGACAGGGCAATACGCAGTATTTT.

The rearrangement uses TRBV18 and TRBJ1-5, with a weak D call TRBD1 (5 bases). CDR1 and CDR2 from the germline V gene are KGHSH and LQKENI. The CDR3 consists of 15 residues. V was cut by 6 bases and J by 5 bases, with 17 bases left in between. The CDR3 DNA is TGTGCCAGCTCCCCCCAGGAGGGACCCCATCAGCCCCAGCATTTT. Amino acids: CASSPQEGPHQPQHF.

CDR3 amino acids: CASRHPGQGDSSEAFF. CDR3 DNA sequence: TGCGCCAGCAGACATCCGGGACAGGGGGACTCCAGTGAAGCTTTCTTT. This sequence joins TRBV5-1 and TRBJ1-1; 11 bases align to TRBD1. The germline CDR1 and CDR2 sequences are SGHRS and YFSETQ. CDR3 length equals 16 residues. Trimming took 5 bases from V and 7 from J; bases not matched to a gene: 13.

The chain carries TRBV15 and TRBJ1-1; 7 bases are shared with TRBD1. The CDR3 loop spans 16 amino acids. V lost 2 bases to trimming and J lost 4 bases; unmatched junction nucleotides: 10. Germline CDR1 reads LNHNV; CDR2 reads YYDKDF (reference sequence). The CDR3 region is CATSRKLRDRATEAFF. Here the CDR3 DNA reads TGTGCCACCAGCAGAAAGTTGAGAGACAGGGCCACTGAAGCTTTCTTT.

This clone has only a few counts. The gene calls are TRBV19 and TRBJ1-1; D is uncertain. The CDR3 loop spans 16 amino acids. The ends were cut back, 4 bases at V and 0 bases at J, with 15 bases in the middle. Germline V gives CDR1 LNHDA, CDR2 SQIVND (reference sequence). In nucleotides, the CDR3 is TGTGCCAGTAGTAAGTCAGGCCCCCTCATGAACACTGAAGCTTTCTTT. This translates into CASSKSGPLMNTEAFF.

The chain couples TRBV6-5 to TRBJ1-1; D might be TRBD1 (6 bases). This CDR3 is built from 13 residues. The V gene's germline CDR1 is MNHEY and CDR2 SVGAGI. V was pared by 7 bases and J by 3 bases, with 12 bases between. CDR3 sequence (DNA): TGTGCCAGCACCGAAAGGGGGTACACTGAAGCTTTCTTT. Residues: CASTERGYTEAFF.

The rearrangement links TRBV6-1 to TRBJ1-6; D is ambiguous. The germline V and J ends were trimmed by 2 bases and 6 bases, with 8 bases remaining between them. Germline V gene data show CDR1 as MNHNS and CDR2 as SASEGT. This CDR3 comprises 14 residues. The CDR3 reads CASSELDGNSPLHF. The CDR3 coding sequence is TGTGCCAGCAGTGAATTAGATGGTAATTCACCCCTCCACTTT.

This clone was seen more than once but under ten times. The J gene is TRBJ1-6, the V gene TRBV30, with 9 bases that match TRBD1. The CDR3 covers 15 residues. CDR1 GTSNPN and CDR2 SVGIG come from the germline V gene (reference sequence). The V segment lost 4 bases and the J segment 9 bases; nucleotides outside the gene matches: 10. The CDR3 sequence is CAWIAPGQGTSPLHF. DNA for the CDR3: TGTGCCTGGATCGCCCCGGGACAGGGCACTTCACCCCTCCACTTT.

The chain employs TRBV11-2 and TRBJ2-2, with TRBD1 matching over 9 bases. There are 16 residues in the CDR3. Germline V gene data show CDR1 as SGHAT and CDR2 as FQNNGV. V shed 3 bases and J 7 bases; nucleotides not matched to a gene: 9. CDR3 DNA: TGTGCCAGCAGCTTGGGGGGGACAGGGATGCTCGGGGAGCTGTTTTTT. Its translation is CASSLGGTGMLGELFF.

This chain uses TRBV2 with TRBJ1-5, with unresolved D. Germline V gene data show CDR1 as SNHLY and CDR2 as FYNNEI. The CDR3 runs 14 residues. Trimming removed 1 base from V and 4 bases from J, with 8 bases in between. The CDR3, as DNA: TGTGCCAGCAGTGAAGGAGGGCCAAATCAGCCCCAGCATTTT. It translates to CASSEGGPNQPQHF.

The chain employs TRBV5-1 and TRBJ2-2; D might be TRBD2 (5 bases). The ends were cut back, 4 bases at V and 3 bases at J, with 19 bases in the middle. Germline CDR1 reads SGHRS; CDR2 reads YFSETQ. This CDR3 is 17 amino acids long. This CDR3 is CASSETFVDSYTGELFF. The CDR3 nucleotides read TGCGCCAGCAGCGAGACATTTGTGGACTCCTACACCGGGGAGCTGTTTTTT.

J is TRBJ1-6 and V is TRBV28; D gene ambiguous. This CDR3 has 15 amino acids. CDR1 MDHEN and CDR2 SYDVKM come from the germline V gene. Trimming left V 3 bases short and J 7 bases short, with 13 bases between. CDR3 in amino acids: CASSFRGPANSPLHF. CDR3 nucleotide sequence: TGTGCCAGCAGTTTCCGGGGTCCGGCCAATTCACCCCTCCACTTT. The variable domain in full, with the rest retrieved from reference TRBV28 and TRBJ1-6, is DVKVTQSSRYLVKRTGEKVFLECVQDMDHENMFWYRQDPGLGLRLIYFSYDVKMKEKGDIPEGYSVSREKKERFSLILESASTNQTSMYLCASSFRGPANSPLHFGNGTRLTVT.

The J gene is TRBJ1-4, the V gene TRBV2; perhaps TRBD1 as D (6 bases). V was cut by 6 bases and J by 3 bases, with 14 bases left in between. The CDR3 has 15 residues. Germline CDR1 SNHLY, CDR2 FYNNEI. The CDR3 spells CASRGDRTANEKLFF. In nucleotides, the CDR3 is TGTGCCAGCAGGGGAGACAGGACGGCTAATGAAAAACTGTTTTTT.

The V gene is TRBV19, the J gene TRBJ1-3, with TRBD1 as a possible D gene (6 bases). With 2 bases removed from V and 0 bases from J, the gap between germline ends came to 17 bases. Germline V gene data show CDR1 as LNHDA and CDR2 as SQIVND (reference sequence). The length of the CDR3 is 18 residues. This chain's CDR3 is CASSINPRTVLSGNTIYF. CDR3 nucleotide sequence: TGTGCCAGTAGTATAAACCCCCGGACAGTCCTCTCTGGAAACACCATATATTTT.

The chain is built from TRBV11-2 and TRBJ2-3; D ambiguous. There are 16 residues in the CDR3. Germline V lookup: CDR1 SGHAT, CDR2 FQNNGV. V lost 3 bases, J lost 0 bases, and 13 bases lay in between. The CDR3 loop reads CASSFTRLSSTDTQYF. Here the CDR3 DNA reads TGTGCCAGCAGCTTTACCAGATTGTCTAGCACAGATACGCAGTATTTT.

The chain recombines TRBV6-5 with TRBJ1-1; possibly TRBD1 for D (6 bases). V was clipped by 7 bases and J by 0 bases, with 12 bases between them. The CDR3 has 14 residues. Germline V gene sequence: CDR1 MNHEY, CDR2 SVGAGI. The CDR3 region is CASTRTALNTEAFF. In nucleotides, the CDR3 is TGTGCCAGCACCCGGACAGCCCTGAACACTGAAGCTTTCTTT.

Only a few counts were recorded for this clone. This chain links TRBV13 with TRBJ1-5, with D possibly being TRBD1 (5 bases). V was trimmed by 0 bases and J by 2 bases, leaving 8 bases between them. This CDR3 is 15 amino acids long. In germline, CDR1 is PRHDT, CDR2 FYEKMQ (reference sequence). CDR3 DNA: TGTGCCAGCAGCTTAGGCAGGGTTGGCAATCAGCCCCAGCATTTT. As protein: CASSLGRVGNQPQHF.

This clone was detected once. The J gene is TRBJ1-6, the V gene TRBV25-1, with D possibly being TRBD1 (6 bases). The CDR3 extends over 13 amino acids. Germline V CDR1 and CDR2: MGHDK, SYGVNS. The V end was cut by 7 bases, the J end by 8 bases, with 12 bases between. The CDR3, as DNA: TGTGCCAGCACAGCTACAGGGTATTCACCCCTCCACTTT. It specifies CASTATGYSPLHF.

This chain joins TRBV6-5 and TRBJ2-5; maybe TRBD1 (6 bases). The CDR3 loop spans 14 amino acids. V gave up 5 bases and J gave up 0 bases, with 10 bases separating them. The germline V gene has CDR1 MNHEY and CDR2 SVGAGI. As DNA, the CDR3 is TGTGCCAGCAGTCTACAGGGATACCAAGAGACCCAGTACTTC. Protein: CASSLQGYQETQYF.

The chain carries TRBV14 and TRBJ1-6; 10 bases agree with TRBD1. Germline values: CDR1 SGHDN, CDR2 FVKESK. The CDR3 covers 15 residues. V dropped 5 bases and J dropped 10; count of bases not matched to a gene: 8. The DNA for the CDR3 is TGTGCCAGCAGCGAAACAGACAGGGGGCCCTCACCCCTCCACTTT. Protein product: CASSETDRGPSPLHF.

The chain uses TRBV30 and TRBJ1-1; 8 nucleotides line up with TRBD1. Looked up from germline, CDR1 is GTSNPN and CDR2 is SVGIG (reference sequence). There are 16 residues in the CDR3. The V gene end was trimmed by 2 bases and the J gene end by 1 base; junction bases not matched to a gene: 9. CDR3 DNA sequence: TGTGCCTGGAGTCCTTCCCGGACAGGGAGGAACACTGAAGCTTTCTTT. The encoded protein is CAWSPSRTGRNTEAFF.

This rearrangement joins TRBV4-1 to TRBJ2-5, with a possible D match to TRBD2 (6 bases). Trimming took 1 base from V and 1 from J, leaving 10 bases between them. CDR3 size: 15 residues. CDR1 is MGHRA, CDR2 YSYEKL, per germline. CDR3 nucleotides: TGCGCCAGCAGCCAAGCTAGGGACTCCCAAGAGACCCAGTACTTC. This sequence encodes CASSQARDSQETQYF.

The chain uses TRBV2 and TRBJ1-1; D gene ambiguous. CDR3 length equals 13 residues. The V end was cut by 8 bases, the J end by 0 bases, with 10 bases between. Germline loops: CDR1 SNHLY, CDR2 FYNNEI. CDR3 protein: CASRRELNTEAFF. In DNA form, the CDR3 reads TGTGCCAGCCGGAGGGAACTGAACACTGAAGCTTTCTTT.

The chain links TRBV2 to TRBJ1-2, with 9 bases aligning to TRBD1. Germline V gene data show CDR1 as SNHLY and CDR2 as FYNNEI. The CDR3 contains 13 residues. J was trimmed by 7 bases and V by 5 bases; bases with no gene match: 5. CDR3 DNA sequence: TGTGCCAGCAGTCCGACAGGGGGGTTTGGCTACACCTTC. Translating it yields CASSPTGGFGYTF.

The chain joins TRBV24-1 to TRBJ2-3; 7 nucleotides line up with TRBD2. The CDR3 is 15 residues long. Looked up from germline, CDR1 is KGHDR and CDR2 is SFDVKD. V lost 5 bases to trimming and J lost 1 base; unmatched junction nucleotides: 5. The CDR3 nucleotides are TGTGCCACCAGTGCTCTCAGCGGGGGCACAGATACGCAGTATTTT. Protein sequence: CATSALSGGTDTQYF.